This T cell receptor (beta chain) emerged from a study of T cell responses to AZD1222 COVID-19 vaccine. General study points: Clonal diversity was possibly underestimated, and the donors were mostly white British, with more females. At baseline, just a handful of AZD1222 recipients tested seropositive.

As regards this clone: The antigen remains undetermined.

Libraries were prepared by immunoSEQ multiplex PCR; TCRdb keeps only in-frame clonotypes and omits some of them. Of approximately 180,000 clones listed, about 90% are singletons. The specimen was peripheral blood, collected 28 days after the second dose of the MenACWY control vaccine. The receptor's source is an adult who received the MenACWY meningococcal vaccine as a control.

CDR3 DNA: TGTGCCAGCAGTAAAACACCGGGTCGGAACACCGGGGAGCTGTTTTTT. It codes for CASSKTPGRNTGELFF. The genes are TRBV27 and TRBJ2-2; D gene uncertain. The CDR3 is 16 amino acids. The germline V gene has CDR1 MNHEY and CDR2 SMNVEV (reference sequence). The germline V and J ends were trimmed by 5 bases and 1 base, with 14 bases remaining between them.